The rows below give T cell receptor beta chains drawn from one sample of a study of blood T cell repertoires in COVID-19. TCRdb's table, derived via immunoSEQ multiplex PCR, lists solely in-frame clones and lacks some. The sample consists of about 97,000 clones, around nine tenths of them appearing once. The sample consisted of peripheral blood. These receptors all come from a human donor in a cohort sampled during active COVID-19. CDR3s include the opening cysteine and the closing phenylalanine or tryptophan. D genes are given only for firm matches. The size entry is marked missing in some rows and otherwise reads once, few, many or a size class.

clone_size	j_call	v_call	d_call	cdr3_nt	cdr3_aa
once	TRBJ1-4	TRBV19	TRBD1	TGTGCCAGTAGGGGGACAGGGTCATCCCTTAATGAAAAACTGTTTTTT	CASRGTGSSLNEKLFF
-	TRBJ2-2	TRBV30	-	TGTGCCTGGAGTGTACAGAGGGAAGGTATCGGGGAGCTGTTTTTT	CAWSVQREGIGELFF
once	TRBJ1-2	TRBV5-6	-	TGTGCCAGCAGCTTGGGTATCGAGACATACGTCTATGGCTACACCTTC	CASSLGIETYVYGYTF
-	TRBJ1-1	TRBV5-1	-	TGCGCCAGCAGCTTGGATGGGCAGGGGAACACTGAAGCTTTCTTT	CASSLDGQGNTEAFF
-	TRBJ2-7	TRBV3-1/TRBV3-2	TRBD2	TGTGCCAGCAGCCAAGGAGGGACCCAAACTAGCGCTGGAAGGGGATACGAGCAGTACTTC	CASSQGGTQTSAGRGYEQYF
-	TRBJ2-3	TRBV24-1	TRBD1	TGTGCCACCAGTGGGGACAGGGCTGGGACAGATACGCAGTATTTT	CATSGDRAGTDTQYF
-	TRBJ2-5	TRBV5-1	TRBD2	TGCGCCAGCAGCGAGACTAGCGGGAGAATAGTGGGTGGGAGACCCCAGTACTTC	CASSETSGRIVGGRPQYF
-	TRBJ2-1	TRBV12-3/TRBV12-4	-	TGTGCCAGCAGTTTACTGCTACGCGAGCAGTTCTTC	CASSLLLREQFF
-	TRBJ2-5	TRBV5-4	-	TGTGCCAGCAGCCACGACTTGGCACCCCGTCACTTC	CASSHDLAPRHF
-	TRBJ2-1	TRBV27	TRBD2	TGTGCCAGCAGTTCCCTCCTGACTAGCGGGGGGGCCTATGGTGAGCAGTTCTTC	CASSSLLTSGGAYGEQFF
-	TRBJ1-2	TRBV11-1	-	TGTGCCAGCAGCTTAGATTCACAAGCTAACTATGGCTACACCTTC	CASSLDSQANYGYTF
-	TRBJ2-7	TRBV19	TRBD1	TGTGCCAGTAGTGTGGGAGGACAGGGCAACTACGAGCAGTACTTC	CASSVGGQGNYEQYF
-	TRBJ2-1	TRBV7-2	-	TGTGCCAGCAGCTTAGTTTTTAGGTCTAGTGACAATGAGCAGTTCTTC	CASSLVFRSSDNEQFF
few	TRBJ2-2	TRBV7-9	-	TGTGCCAGCAGCTCAACGGACACCTACACCGGGGAGCTGTTTTTT	CASSSTDTYTGELFF
-	TRBJ1-3	TRBV9	-	TGTGCCAGCAGCGTAGGGGCCCTAAACTCTGGAAACACCATATATTTT	CASSVGALNSGNTIYF
-	TRBJ2-1	TRBV6-1	TRBD1	TGTGCCAGCAGTGAGGGGACAGCTAGGAATGAGCAGTTCTTC	CASSEGTARNEQFF
-	TRBJ2-2	TRBV5-4	-	TGTGCCAGCAGCTTGGCTAGCTCCGGGGAGCTGTTTTTT	CASSLASSGELFF
-	TRBJ2-5	TRBV7-8	TRBD2	TGTGCCAGCAGCTTAGTAAGAGGGACTACGGGAGAGACCCAGTACTTC	CASSLVRGTTGETQYF
-	TRBJ2-3	TRBV19	-	TGTGCCAGTAGTATAATAGGGGGCGGGGCGCAGTATTTT	CASSIIGGGAQYF
-	TRBJ2-1	TRBV28	-	TGTGCCAGCAGAGAGGGACTTCTTTTCTACAATGAGCAGTTCTTC	CASREGLLFYNEQFF
once	TRBJ2-1	TRBV5-1	TRBD1	TGCGCCAGCAGCTTGCGGACAGGGTACGACAATGAGCAGTTCTTC	CASSLRTGYDNEQFF
once	TRBJ2-7	TRBV25-1	TRBD1	TGTGCCAGCAAGACAGGGGGTTCCTACGAGCAGTACTTC	CASKTGGSYEQYF
-	TRBJ2-5	TRBV6-6	TRBD1	TGTGCCAGCAGGCACACGGACAGGGTGGGAGAGACCCAGTACTTC	CASRHTDRVGETQYF
-	TRBJ2-7	TRBV6-2/TRBV6-3	TRBD2	TGTGCCAGCAGTCCCCCCGGACTAGCGGGGACTTACGAGCAGTACTTC	CASSPPGLAGTYEQYF
-	TRBJ1-2	TRBV6-5	-	TGTGCCAGCAGGACAGGACCTCAGACTAACTATGGCTACACCTTC	CASRTGPQTNYGYTF
-	TRBJ1-2	TRBV2	TRBD1	TGTGCCACCGGGGACAGGAGTAACTATGGCTACACCTTC	CATGDRSNYGYTF
-	TRBJ2-1	TRBV5-4	-	TGTGCCAGCAGCGTGGACGCAGGGACCTACAATGAGCAGTTCTTC	CASSVDAGTYNEQFF
-	TRBJ2-5	TRBV29-1	TRBD1	TGCAGCGTTGATTCAGGGGGCACGGAGACCCAGTACTTC	CSVDSGGTETQYF
-	TRBJ2-7	TRBV3-1/TRBV3-2	TRBD1	TGTGCCAGCAGCCGCCCGGGACAGGGCTCCTACGAGCAGTACTTC	CASSRPGQGSYEQYF
-	TRBJ1-2	TRBV24-1	-	TGTGCCACCAGTGATAGGGGGAGCTATGGCTACACCTTC	CATSDRGSYGYTF
-	TRBJ1-3	TRBV18	-	TGTGCCAGCTCACCAAACTGGGCCGCTGGAAACACCATATATTTT	CASSPNWAAGNTIYF
-	TRBJ1-1	TRBV3-1/TRBV3-2	-	TGTGCCAGCAGCCAAGGTAACAGGGTGAACACTGAAGCTTTCTTT	CASSQGNRVNTEAFF
-	TRBJ2-3	TRBV18	-	TGTGCCAGCTCATTGCAGGGATTTCGCACAGATACGCAGTATTTT	CASSLQGFRTDTQYF
-	TRBJ2-5	TRBV4-2	-	TGTGCCAGCAGCCAAGATTTTGGCGGCCAAGAGACCCAGTACTTC	CASSQDFGGQETQYF
-	TRBJ2-5	TRBV18	-	TGTGCCAGCTCACCACCTGTCGGGACCCAGTACTTC	CASSPPVGTQYF
-	TRBJ1-1	TRBV27	-	TGTGCCAGCGGCCCCCCGAACACTGAAGCTTTCTTT	CASGPPNTEAFF
-	TRBJ2-1	TRBV11-3	TRBD2	TGTGCCAGCAGCCCGACTAGCGCGGACAATGAGCAGTTCTTC	CASSPTSADNEQFF
-	TRBJ1-2	TRBV2	-	TGTGCCAGCAGTCCCTGGACAGCCATCTATGGCTACACCTTC	CASSPWTAIYGYTF
-	TRBJ2-1	TRBV11-2	TRBD2	TGTGCCAGCAGACTAAGCGGGAGGGCCTACAATGAGCAGTTCTTC	CASRLSGRAYNEQFF
-	TRBJ1-1	TRBV9	TRBD1	TGTGCCAGCAGCGTAGAAGGGACAGGGGCTTTTGAAGCTTTCTTT	CASSVEGTGAFEAFF
-	TRBJ2-7	TRBV5-1	-	TGCGCCAGCAGCTTTCTACCGGACAGCTCCTACGAGCAGTACTTC	CASSFLPDSSYEQYF
once	TRBJ2-1	TRBV6-5	TRBD1	TGTGCCAGCACAGGGGGTGTCAATGAGCAGTTCTTC	CASTGGVNEQFF
-	TRBJ2-1	TRBV28	TRBD2	TGTGCCAGCATTGAGACTAGCGGTCTCCTCAGCGACTACAATGAGCAGTTCTTC	CASIETSGLLSDYNEQFF
-	TRBJ2-5	TRBV7-3	TRBD2	TGTGCCAGCAGCTTTAGCGGGGGGGCTAGGGAGACCCAGTACTTC	CASSFSGGARETQYF
-	TRBJ2-1	TRBV4-1	TRBD2	TGCGCCAGCAGTCGCGGGGGGCCTTACAATGAGCAGTTCTTC	CASSRGGPYNEQFF
-	TRBJ2-1	TRBV5-7	TRBD1	TGTGCCAGCAGCCGGAGACAGGGCTACTACAATGAGCAGTTCTTC	CASSRRQGYYNEQFF
-	TRBJ1-2	TRBV11-2	-	TGTGCCAGCAGCTTAGACGGTTTTTCTGAATACCTTTATGGCTACACCTTC	CASSLDGFSEYLYGYTF
-	TRBJ2-2	TRBV27	TRBD2	TGTGCCAGCAGTTTCCGCGCGGGAGGAAGAACCGGGGAGCTGTTTTTT	CASSFRAGGRTGELFF
-	TRBJ2-1	TRBV7-9	TRBD1	TGTGCCAGCAGCTTAGACAGGGGCTCCTACAATGAGCAGTTCTTC	CASSLDRGSYNEQFF
-	TRBJ1-1	TRBV3-1/TRBV3-2	TRBD1	TGTGCCAGCAGTCGAGGACAGGGAAACACTGAAGCTTTCTTT	CASSRGQGNTEAFF
few	TRBJ2-1	TRBV27	-	TGTGCCAGCAGCCCCCTTTTGGGCTTGGACAATGAGCAGTTCTTC	CASSPLLGLDNEQFF